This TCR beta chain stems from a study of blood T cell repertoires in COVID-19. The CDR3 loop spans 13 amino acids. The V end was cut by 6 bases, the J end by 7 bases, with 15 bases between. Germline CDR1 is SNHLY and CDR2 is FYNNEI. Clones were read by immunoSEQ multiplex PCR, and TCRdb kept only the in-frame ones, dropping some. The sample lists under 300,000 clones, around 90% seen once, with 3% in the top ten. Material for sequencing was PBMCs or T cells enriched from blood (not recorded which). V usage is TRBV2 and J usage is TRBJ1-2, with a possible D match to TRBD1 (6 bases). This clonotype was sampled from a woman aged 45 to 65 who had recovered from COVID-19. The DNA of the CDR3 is TGTGCCAGCAGGGCTACAGGGATCTCTGGCTACACCTTC. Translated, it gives CASRATGISGYTF.